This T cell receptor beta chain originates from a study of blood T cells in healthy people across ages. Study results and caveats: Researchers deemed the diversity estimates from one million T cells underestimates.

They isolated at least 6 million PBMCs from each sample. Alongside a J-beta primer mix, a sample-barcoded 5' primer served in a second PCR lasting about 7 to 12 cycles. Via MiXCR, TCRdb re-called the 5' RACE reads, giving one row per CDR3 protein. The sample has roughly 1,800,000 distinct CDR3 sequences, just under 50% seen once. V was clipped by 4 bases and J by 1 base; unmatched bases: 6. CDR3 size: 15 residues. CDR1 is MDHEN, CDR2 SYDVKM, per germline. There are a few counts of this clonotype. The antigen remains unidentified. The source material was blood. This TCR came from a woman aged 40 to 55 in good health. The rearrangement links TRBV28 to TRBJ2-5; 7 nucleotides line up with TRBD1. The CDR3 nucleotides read TGTGCCAGCAGTTCCGGACAGGAGTTCCAAGAGACCCAGTACTTC. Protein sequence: CASSSGQEFQETQYF.